Each of the 10 T cell receptor beta chains below was sequenced from the same sample in a study of technical replicates of blood from several donors. This table comes from immunoSEQ multiplex PCR, and its TCRdb copy is limited to in-frame clones, with some not included. This sample has some 77,000 clones; approximately 83% occur once, and the top ten carry around 5%. Sequenced: PBMCs. The receptors here all came from a human donor in good health. Some clones in this sample may be carry-over from other donors' samples.

The chain employs TRBV6-1 and TRBJ2-1; TRBD2 aligns across 11 bases. This CDR3 has 17 amino acids. Trimming removed 3 bases from V and 7 bases from J; junction bases left unmatched: 11. CDR1 is MNHNS and CDR2 is SASEGT in the germline V gene. DNA of the CDR3: TGTGCCAGCAGTGACCAACCGACTAGCGGGATCGGGAATGAGCAGTTCTTC. Translation: CASSDQPTSGIGNEQFF.

This chain uses TRBV12-5 with TRBJ1-1, with 7 bases identical to TRBD1. The CDR3 sequence is 13 residues long. The junction had 4 bases not matched to a gene; V was cut back by 6 bases and J by 3 bases. Germline CDR1 LGHNT, CDR2 FRNRAP. The CDR3 reads CASGQTGDTEAFF. Written as DNA, the CDR3 is TGTGCTAGTGGCCAAACAGGGGACACTGAAGCTTTCTTT.

The chain employs TRBV7-8 and TRBJ2-5; D is ambiguous. The CDR3 sequence is 13 residues long. Germline CDR1 and CDR2: SGHVS and FQNEAQ. Trimming left V 2 bases short and J 7 bases short, with 11 bases between. In DNA form, the CDR3 reads TGTGCCAGCAGCTTACGGGTGCTGGGGACCCAGTACTTC. The encoded protein is CASSLRVLGTQYF.

V gene TRBV14 combines with J gene TRBJ2-5; D gene uncertain. Trimming pared 1 base from V and 5 bases from J, leaving 11 bases between. Per the germline V gene, CDR1 is SGHDN and CDR2 is FVKESK. CDR3 length: 14 residues. CDR3 amino acids: CASSQVVGPETQYF. The CDR3 DNA reads TGTGCCAGCAGCCAAGTTGTGGGCCCCGAGACCCAGTACTTC.

The chain combines TRBV2 with TRBJ2-7; D is unclear. V was cut by 5 bases and J by 3 bases, with 8 bases left in between. CDR3 size: 12 residues. The V gene's germline CDR1 is SNHLY and CDR2 FYNNEI. The CDR3 coding sequence is TGTGCCAGCAGTCCCGGTGGCTACGAGCAGTACTTC. Translated, it gives CASSPGGYEQYF.

The chain links TRBV5-8 to TRBJ1-5; no clear D. This CDR3 contains 14 residues. The germline V gene encodes CDR1 SGHTS and CDR2 YDEGEE. V gave up 5 bases and J gave up 3 bases, with 12 bases separating them. CDR3 nucleotide sequence: TGTGCCAGCAGTTCGGGTCACAACAATCAGCCCCAGCATTTT. Protein product: CASSSGHNNQPQHF.

V and J are TRBV15 and TRBJ1-5; weak D call: TRBD1 (6 bases). Per the germline V gene, CDR1 is LNHNV and CDR2 is YYDKDF (reference sequence). Deletions cut 1 base from V and 1 base from J, with 11 bases between. The CDR3 consists of 16 residues. DNA for the CDR3: TGTGCCACCAGCAGAGCCCGAGACAGGAGCAATCAGCCCCAGCATTTT. The encoded protein is CATSRARDRSNQPQHF. Looking up the rest from reference TRBV15 and TRBJ1-5 gives the full variable domain: DAMVIQNPRYQVTQFGKPVTLSCSQTLNHNVMYWYQQKSSQAPKLLFHYYDKDFNNEADTPDNFQSRRPNTSFCFLDIRSPGLGDTAMYLCATSRARDRSNQPQHFGDGTRLSIL.

This chain joins TRBV29-1 and TRBJ2-7, with TRBD2 identical over 8 bases. Germline loops: CDR1 SQVTM, CDR2 ANQGSEA. This CDR3 is built from 12 residues. Unmatched junction bases numbered 6, after V lost 7 bases and J lost 4 bases. CDR3 amino acids: CSAGGGGYEQYF. CDR3 nucleotide sequence: TGCAGCGCCGGGGGCGGGGGGTACGAGCAGTACTTC.

This clone was seen only once. This sequence joins TRBV12-1 and TRBJ1-1. TRBV12-1 is a pseudogene. The CDR3 totals 17 residues. The CDR3 protein is CASSPYRDIRGGTEAFF. CDR3 nucleotide sequence: TGTGCCAGCAGCCCTTATCGGGATATCAGGGGAGGGACTGAAGCTTTCTTT.

This clone was observed once. The chain carries TRBV7-2 and TRBJ2-5; 7 nucleotides agree with TRBD2. V gave up 0 bases and J gave up 5 bases; unmatched junction bases: 3. The CDR3 consists of 14 residues. Germline V gene data show CDR1 as SGHTA and CDR2 as FQGNSA. The CDR3 here is CASSLAGGSETQYF. The CDR3 region has the DNA TGTGCCAGCAGCTTAGCGGGAGGGTCCGAGACCCAGTACTTC.